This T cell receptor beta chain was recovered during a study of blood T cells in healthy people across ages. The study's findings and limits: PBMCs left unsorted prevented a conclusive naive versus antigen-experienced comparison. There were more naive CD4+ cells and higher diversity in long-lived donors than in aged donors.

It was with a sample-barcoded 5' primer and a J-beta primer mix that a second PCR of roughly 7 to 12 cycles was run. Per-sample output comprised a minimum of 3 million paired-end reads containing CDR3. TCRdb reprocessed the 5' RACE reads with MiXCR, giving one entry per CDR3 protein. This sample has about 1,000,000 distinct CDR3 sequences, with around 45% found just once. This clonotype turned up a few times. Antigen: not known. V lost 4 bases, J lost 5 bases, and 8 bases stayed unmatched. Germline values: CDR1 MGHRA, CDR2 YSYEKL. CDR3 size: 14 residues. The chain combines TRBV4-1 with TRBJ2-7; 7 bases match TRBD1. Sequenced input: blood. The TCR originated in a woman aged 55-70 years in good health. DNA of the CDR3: TGCGCCAGCAGCCGACAGGGCCGTATGGACGAGCAGTACTTC. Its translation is CASSRQGRMDEQYF.